This T cell receptor (beta chain) appears in the sequencing data of a study of a mutant IDH1 vaccine in newly diagnosed glioma. This clone has only a few counts. Antigen: not known. The sample's time point: week 47, end of study. The content of each vaccine dose was 300 ug of mutant IDH1 20-mer peptide, and topical imiquimod accompanied it. The germline gives CDR1 LGHNA, CDR2 YSLEER. This CDR3 comprises 15 residues. Method: immunoSEQ multiplex PCR; TCRdb's copy keeps in-frame clones and lacks some. The sample contains 40,000 to 50,000 clones, less than 85% of which appear only once. The source of this sequence is a man in his late teens or twenties with glioma. Some clones in this sample may be carry-over from other donors' samples. The source material was PBMCs, sampled from a glioma patient whose treatment included an IDH1 peptide vaccine. The chain carries TRBV4-3 and TRBJ2-5; tentatively, D is TRBD1 (6 bases). The end of the DNA is better explained by TRBJ2-7, so the J call may be wrong. The CDR3 nucleotides read TGCGCCAGCAGCCAAGAAAGGGCAGGGGTTTACGAGCAGTACTTC. Its protein product is CASSQERAGVYEQYF.